The 3 T cell receptor beta chains presented below share a single source sample, sequenced in a study of OX40 agonist ivuxolimab in advanced cancers. Profiling relied on immunoSEQ multiplex PCR, and the TCRdb table lists in-frame clones only, not all of them. This table has tens of thousands of clones, around 94% appearing once. The material sequenced was CD4+ or CD8+ T cells sorted from blood, taken in a trial of the OX40 agonist ivuxolimab. The source of these receptors is an adult with an advanced solid tumor such as melanoma, head and neck, liver or kidney cancer.

The chain joins TRBV6-6 to TRBJ2-2, with D uncertain. This CDR3 comprises 11 residues. Germline loops: CDR1 MNHNY, CDR2 SVGAGI (reference sequence). The V end was cut by 6 bases, the J end by 5 bases, with 4 bases between. Here the CDR3 reads CASSRTGELFF. The DNA of the CDR3 is TGTGCCAGCAGCCGGACCGGGGAGCTGTTTTTT.

The V call is TRBV11-2, the J call TRBJ2-1; 7 bases are a match to TRBD2. The V gene end was trimmed by 3 bases and the J gene end by 8 bases; junction bases not matched to a gene: 7. From germline, CDR1 is SGHAT and CDR2 FQNNGV. The CDR3 loop spans 14 amino acids. CDR3 in DNA: TGTGCCAGCAGCTTGCGGGAGTTGGAGTATGAGCAGTTCTTC. Residues: CASSLRELEYEQFF.

A single count supports this clone. The chain uses TRBV7-8 and TRBJ2-7; D possibly corresponds to TRBD1 (5 bases). V lost 5 bases to trimming and J lost 2 bases, with 16 bases between them. The CDR3 is made up of 15 amino acids. The germline gives CDR1 SGHVS, CDR2 FQNEAQ. Here the CDR3 DNA reads TGTGCCAGCAGCACAGGAGTCCAGGACACCTACGAGCAGTACTTC. Translation gives CASSTGVQDTYEQYF.